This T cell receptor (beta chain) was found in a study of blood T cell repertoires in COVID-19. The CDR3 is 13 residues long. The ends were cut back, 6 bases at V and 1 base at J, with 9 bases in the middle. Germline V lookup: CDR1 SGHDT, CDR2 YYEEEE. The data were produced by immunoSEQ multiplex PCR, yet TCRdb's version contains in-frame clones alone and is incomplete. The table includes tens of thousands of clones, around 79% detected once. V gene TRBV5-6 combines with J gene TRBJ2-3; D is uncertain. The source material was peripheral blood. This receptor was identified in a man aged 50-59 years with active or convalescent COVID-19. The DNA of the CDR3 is TGTGCCAGCAAGTCCCAGGGCACAGATACGCAGTATTTT. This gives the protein CASKSQGTDTQYF.